This TCR beta chain was sequenced in a study of CD8+ T cells in alopecia areata. For the study at large: Twice a day, 5 to 10 mg of oral tofacitinib was administered to treated patients.

The treatment was: oral pan-JAK inhibitor, 5-10 mg twice daily. Using a FACSAria, the CD4+ and CD8+ T cells were sorted from the PBMCs. This clone appeared many times. Antigen: not known. Trimming shortened V by 7 bases and J by 0 bases, and 9 bases separated the two germline ends. Germline values: CDR1 SNHLY, CDR2 FYNNEI. This CDR3 contains 13 residues. Study-level findings and limits: Greater clonality was observed in lesional scalp samples, especially alopecia totalis/universalis, versus normal scalp. Normal skin's resident alphabeta T cells are also sequenced in scalp samples.

Investigators isolated RNA and reverse transcribed it into cDNA to act as the sequencing template. Measured with immunoSEQ multiplex PCR; TCRdb has only the in-frame clones, and not every one. The repertoire consists of roughly 280,000 clones, with 60% occurring once and the leading ten covering 0.9% to 0.95%. The clonotype originates from a human donor with alopecia areata. The V call is TRBV2, the J call TRBJ1-2; D unclear. The source material was CD4+ T cells sorted from blood, sampled around week 52, from a patient treated with tofacitinib. CDR3: CASILLANYGYTF. CDR3 coding DNA: TGTGCCAGCATCCTCCTAGCTAACTATGGCTACACCTTC.